The rows below give T cell receptor beta chains drawn from one sample of a study of shared clonotypes between healthy human individuals. Method: immunoSEQ multiplex PCR; TCRdb's copy keeps in-frame clones and lacks some. The table has some 1.5 million clones, nearly 99% seen once. Sequences were obtained from naive CD4+ T cells sorted from blood. These receptor sequences come from a man aged 25 to 40 in good health. CDR3s include the opening cysteine and the closing phenylalanine or tryptophan. D genes are given only for firm matches. Expanded clones get a size class; other rows say once, few or many, or leave the size out.

size	D	V	J	length	CDR3	DNA
.	.	TRBV4-3	TRBJ1-1	13	CASSRGMNTEAFF	TGCGCCAGCAGCAGGGGGATGAACACTGAAGCTTTCTTT
.	.	TRBV27	TRBJ1-3	15	CASTRRWLFGNTIYF	TGTGCCAGCACCCGTCGATGGTTATTTGGAAACACCATATATTTT
.	.	TRBV9	TRBJ1-3	16	CASSVGQLFSGNTIYF	TGTGCCAGCAGCGTAGGTCAGCTTTTCTCTGGAAACACCATATATTTT
.	.	TRBV14	TRBJ1-3	16	CASSQVLSGSGNTIYF	TGTGCCAGCAGCCAAGTCCTCTCGGGTTCTGGAAACACCATATATTTT
.	.	TRBV10-1	TRBJ2-7	15	CASSESLGQVYEQYF	TGCGCCAGCAGTGAGTCGCTGGGACAAGTCTACGAGCAGTACTTC
once	.	TRBV18	TRBJ2-7	14	CASSPPPGRYEQYF	TGTGCCAGCTCACCACCACCAGGGAGATACGAGCAGTACTTC
.	.	TRBV7-7	TRBJ2-5	13	CASSSSGTETQYF	TGTGCCAGCAGCTCCTCAGGGACGGAGACCCAGTACTTC
.	.	TRBV6-6	TRBJ2-7	12	CAIGQGFYEQYF	TGTGCCATCGGCCAGGGTTTTTACGAGCAGTACTTC
.	.	TRBV6-5	TRBJ2-7	11	CASRSGHEQYF	TGTGCCAGCAGGTCTGGCCACGAGCAGTACTTC
.	TRBD1	TRBV7-9	TRBJ2-7	16	CASSGPYRGSSYEQYF	TGTGCCAGCAGCGGCCCGTACAGGGGGAGCTCCTACGAGCAGTACTTC
.	.	TRBV5-1	TRBJ1-1	13	CASSPTAETEAFF	TGCGCCAGCAGCCCAACGGCGGAAACTGAAGCTTTCTTT
.	.	TRBV15	TRBJ2-2	14	CATIRTGYTGELFF	TGTGCCACCATCAGAACAGGTTACACCGGGGAGCTGTTTTTT
.	TRBD1	TRBV9	TRBJ1-4	16	CASSARQGAANEKLFF	TGTGCCAGCAGCGCCCGACAGGGGGCGGCTAATGAAAAACTGTTTTTT
once	.	TRBV5-4	TRBJ1-1	11	CASSLGAEAFF	TGTGCCAGCAGCTTGGGTGCTGAAGCTTTCTTT
.	TRBD1	TRBV14	TRBJ1-4	14	CASSLDRFNEKLFF	TGTGCCAGCAGCCTGGACAGGTTTAATGAAAAACTGTTTTTT
.	.	TRBV25-1	TRBJ1-5	14	CASSGATSNQPQHF	TGTGCCAGCAGTGGAGCTACTAGCAATCAGCCCCAGCATTTT
.	.	TRBV4-3	TRBJ1-2	14	CASSQDNRDYGYTF	TGCGCCAGCAGCCAAGATAACAGGGACTATGGCTACACCTTC
.	.	TRBV7-9	TRBJ1-4	13	CASSGEGPGKLFF	TGTGCCAGCAGTGGGGAGGGGCCGGGAAAACTGTTTTTT
.	.	TRBV5-4	TRBJ1-2	16	CASSSGPRLQTGGYTF	TGTGCCAGCAGCTCCGGGCCCCGTCTCCAGACGGGAGGCTACACCTTC
.	.	TRBV5-1	TRBJ2-5	11	CASSLKETQYF	TGCGCCAGCAGCCTTAAGGAGACCCAGTACTTC
once	.	TRBV7-6	TRBJ1-2	16	CASSLGQAETTYGYTF	TGTGCCAGCAGCTTAGGACAGGCCGAAACCACCTATGGCTACACCTTC
.	TRBD2	TRBV6-1	TRBJ2-7	15	CASSESGRGDLRQYF	TGTGCCAGCAGTGAATCTGGGAGGGGCGATCTGAGGCAGTACTTC
.	.	TRBV27	TRBJ2-7	14	CASSRNRLPYEQYF	TGTGCCAGCAGCAGAAACAGGTTACCCTACGAGCAGTACTTC
.	.	TRBV14	TRBJ2-7	16	CASSQDRGLPNYEQYF	TGTGCCAGCAGCCAGGACCGCGGACTACCAAACTACGAGCAGTACTTC
.	TRBD2	TRBV2	TRBJ2-3	18	CASERGLAGGGSTDTQYF	TGTGCCAGCGAAAGAGGACTAGCGGGAGGGGGGAGCACAGATACGCAGTATTTT
.	.	TRBV4-1	TRBJ2-2	15	CASSQVGGEGGELFF	TGCGCCAGCAGCCAAGTGGGGGGCGAGGGCGGGGAGCTGTTTTTT
.	.	TRBV5-1	TRBJ2-6	16	CASSVGSLAGANVLTF	TGCGCCAGCAGCGTGGGAAGCCTTGCTGGGGCCAACGTCCTGACTTTC
.	.	TRBV4-2	TRBJ2-7	15	CASSQQTGSSYEQYF	TGTGCCAGCAGCCAACAAACAGGGAGCTCCTACGAGCAGTACTTC
.	.	TRBV5-1	TRBJ2-2	18	CASSPEGLGHTNTGELFF	TGCGCCAGCAGCCCCGAGGGGTTGGGTCATACGAACACCGGGGAGCTGTTTTTT
.	.	TRBV7-9	TRBJ2-2	13	CASSLPGTGELFF	TGTGCCAGCAGCTTACCAGGGACCGGGGAGCTGTTTTTT
.	.	TRBV11-2	TRBJ2-1	19	CASSLLGRRGGVTYNEQFF	TGTGCCAGCAGCTTATTGGGTAGACGGGGAGGAGTCACCTACAATGAGCAGTTCTTC
.	.	TRBV2	TRBJ2-1	15	CASSEPQGSYNEQFF	TGTGCCAGCAGTGAGCCACAGGGCTCCTACAATGAGCAGTTCTTC
.	.	TRBV29-1	TRBJ2-3	16	CSVEGLVAIVTDTQYF	TGCAGCGTTGAAGGACTAGTTGCGATCGTCACAGATACGCAGTATTTT
.	.	TRBV2	TRBJ2-1	12	CASRIQAHEQFF	TGTGCCAGCAGAATCCAGGCCCATGAGCAGTTCTTC
.	.	TRBV7-2	TRBJ2-4	14	CASSITGERRIQYF	TGTGCCAGCAGCATCACCGGGGAGAGGAGAATTCAGTACTTC
.	.	TRBV6-5	TRBJ1-1	16	CASSYGGPFMNTEAFF	TGTGCCAGCAGTTACGGGGGGCCATTCATGAACACTGAAGCTTTCTTT
.	.	TRBV7-9	TRBJ2-7	17	CASSSNQVLGEGYEQYF	TGTGCCAGCAGCTCAAACCAGGTATTGGGTGAGGGCTACGAGCAGTACTTC
.	.	TRBV28	TRBJ1-4	21	CASSALSWGSRGVGRYEKLFF	TGTGCCAGCAGTGCCCTATCTTGGGGGAGTCGGGGTGTGGGGAGGTATGAAAAACTGTTTTTT
.	.	TRBV7-2	TRBJ1-2	14	CASSPDGANYGYTF	TGTGCCAGCAGTCCCGACGGAGCTAACTATGGCTACACCTTC
.	TRBD1	TRBV2	TRBJ2-7	14	CASSTRQGSYEQYF	TGTGCCAGCAGTACCCGACAGGGGAGCTACGAGCAGTACTTC
.	TRBD1	TRBV5-4	TRBJ2-7	14	CASSFLDRRDEQYF	TGTGCCAGCAGCTTTTTGGACAGGCGAGACGAGCAGTACTTC